This passage covers 18 T cell receptor beta chains from one sample sequenced in a study of Ad26.COV2.S vaccination and SARS-CoV-2 variants. Treatment of the sample: around 19 received Ad26.COV2.S at low or high dose, single or two shots; roughly five received placebo; per-sample allocation not given. It was on day 63 after the first vaccine or placebo injection that samples were taken. The protocol was immunoSEQ multiplex PCR, while the TCRdb copy is restricted to in-frame clones and leaves out a portion. The repertoire holds approximately 300,000 clones, with about 85% as singletons. Sequences were derived from peripheral blood, sampled in a trial of Ad26.COV2.S vaccine versus placebo. Receptor source: a person between 18 and 60 years old who received the Ad26.COV2.S COVID-19 vaccine or a placebo.

This clone came up a few times. V is TRBV7-3 and J is TRBJ2-7; 10 bases are a match to TRBD2. There are 16 residues in the CDR3. Trimming at V came to 4 bases and at J to 1 base, leaving 7 bases not matched to a gene. The germline CDR1 and CDR2 sequences are SGHTA and FQGTGA. The CDR3 coding sequence is TGTGCCAGCAGCTCCACTAGCGGGGATGAATCCTACGAGCAGTACTTC. Its protein is CASSSTSGDESYEQYF.

This chain joins TRBV25-1 and TRBJ1-2, with D unclear. Germline V gene sequence: CDR1 MGHDK, CDR2 SYGVNS. V shed 4 bases and J shed 2 bases, with 5 bases lying between them. The CDR3 has 12 amino acids. CDR3 nucleotides: TGTGCCAGCAGTGTTTCCAACTATGGCTACACCTTC. Protein product: CASSVSNYGYTF.

The chain employs TRBV19 and TRBJ2-3; a weak D match, TRBD2 (6 bases). Germline-derived CDR1 and CDR2 are LNHDA and SQIVND (reference sequence). The germline V and J ends were trimmed by 9 bases and 2 bases, with 21 bases remaining between them. The CDR3 is 16 amino acids. The CDR3 sequence: CASSRRVQPNTDTQYF. The CDR3 DNA reads as TGTGCCAGCTCCCGGAGGGTCCAACCTAACACAGATACGCAGTATTTT.

This rearrangement joins TRBV18 to TRBJ2-5; D might be TRBD1 (7 bases). There are 15 residues in the CDR3. V lost 3 bases, J lost 1 base, and 12 bases lay in between. CDR1 and CDR2 (germline): KGHSH, LQKENI. The CDR3 here is CASSPTRDSQETQYF. CDR3 DNA: TGTGCCAGCTCACCCACGCGGGACAGCCAAGAGACCCAGTACTTC.

The chain couples TRBV9 to TRBJ2-7; possibly TRBD2 for D (5 bases). V lost 4 bases to trimming and J lost 2 bases, with 16 bases between them. CDR1 and CDR2 (germline): SGDLS, YYNGEE. The CDR3 covers 15 residues. The CDR3, as DNA: TGTGCCAGCAGCTCCGAACCGGGGTTAACCTACGAGCAGTACTTC. This gives the protein CASSSEPGLTYEQYF.

The chain has TRBV18 and TRBJ1-2, with D perhaps matching TRBD1 (5 bases). The CDR3 loop spans 17 amino acids. Germline values: CDR1 KGHSH, CDR2 LQKENI. V lost 3 bases and J lost 7, with 24 bases in between. The CDR3 here is CASSPQSRASGTIGYTF. DNA of the CDR3: TGTGCCAGCTCACCCCAATCCCGAGCTTCAGGGACCATTGGCTACACCTTC.

In its sample, this clone was seen a few times. The V and J genes are TRBV2 and TRBJ1-3, with D perhaps matching TRBD1 (5 bases). This CDR3 is 13 amino acids long. Deletions cut 5 bases from V and 2 bases from J, with 7 bases between. Germline V lookup: CDR1 SNHLY, CDR2 FYNNEI. In nucleotides, the CDR3 is TGTGCCAGCAGTCAGGGTGCTGGAAACACCATATATTTT. Protein sequence: CASSQGAGNTIYF. The whole variable domain, filled in from reference TRBV2 and TRBJ1-3, reads EPEVTQTPSHQVTQMGQEVILRCVPISNHLYFYWYRQILGQKVEFLVSFYNNEISEKSEIFDDQFSVERPDGSNFTLKIRSTKLEDSAMYFCASSQGAGNTIYFGEGSWLTVV.

The chain links TRBV7-2 to TRBJ2-7; 8 bases are a match to TRBD1. The CDR3 is 18 residues long. The germline V gene has CDR1 SGHTA and CDR2 FQGNSA. V was clipped by 2 bases and J by 4 bases; unmatched bases: 16. CDR3 DNA sequence: TGTGCCAGCAGCTTAAGACTTACTGGACAGGGATCTCCGTACGAGCAGTACTTC. Protein product: CASSLRLTGQGSPYEQYF.

V gene TRBV29-1 combines with J gene TRBJ2-7; D is ambiguous. Deletions cut 4 bases from V and 3 bases from J, with 7 bases between. Germline V gives CDR1 SQVTM, CDR2 ANQGSEA. The CDR3 has 11 amino acids. The CDR3 protein is CSVGAVYEQYF. For the CDR3, the DNA is TGCAGCGTTGGGGCAGTCTACGAGCAGTACTTC.

The chain couples TRBV7-2 to TRBJ2-1; TRBD2 matches at 10 bases. The CDR3 contains 14 residues. CDR1 is SGHTA, CDR2 FQGNSA, per germline. V lost 5 bases and J lost 8; bases outside the gene matches: 6. The CDR3 sequence is CASSPAGGRDEQFF. In DNA form, the CDR3 reads TGTGCCAGCAGCCCAGCGGGGGGGAGGGATGAGCAGTTCTTC.

The rearrangement joins TRBV7-9 to TRBJ1-2; D is perhaps TRBD1 (5 bases). The CDR3 sequence is 12 residues long. The germline V gene encodes CDR1 SEHNR and CDR2 FQNEAQ (reference sequence). The V gene lost 1 base and the J gene lost 13 bases, with 13 bases spanning the gap. The CDR3 DNA is TGTGCCAGCAGCTTAGTCCTGGACACCCTCACCTTC. It translates to CASSLVLDTLTF.

V gene TRBV28 combines with J gene TRBJ2-3, with a possible D match to TRBD1 (6 bases). With 3 bases removed from V and 4 bases from J, the gap between germline ends came to 17 bases. CDR1 and CDR2 (germline): MDHEN, SYDVKM. The CDR3 is 16 residues long. The CDR3 is CASSFRLGARPDTQYF. CDR3 DNA sequence: TGTGCCAGCAGTTTCCGCTTGGGGGCTAGGCCAGATACGCAGTATTTT.

The J gene is TRBJ2-7, the V gene TRBV5-5; no clear D. CDR1 and CDR2 from the germline V gene are SGHKS and YYEKEE (reference sequence). The CDR3 runs to 13 residues. V was pared by 1 base and J by 7 bases, with 12 bases between. CDR3 sequence reads: CASSLLPAREQYF. The CDR3 nucleotides read TGTGCCAGCAGCTTGTTGCCAGCGAGGGAGCAGTACTTC. The whole variable domain, filled in from reference TRBV5-5 and TRBJ2-7, reads DAGVTQSPTHLIKTRGQQVTLRCSPISGHKSVSWYQQVLGQGPQFIFQYYEKEERGRGNFPDRFSARQFPNYSSELNVNALLLGDSALYLCASSLLPAREQYFGPGTRLTVT.

The chain recombines TRBV19 with TRBJ2-2; TRBD1 is a possible D gene (5 bases). With 6 bases removed from V and 7 bases from J, the gap between germline ends came to 18 bases. Germline V gene lookup returns CDR1 LNHDA and CDR2 SQIVND (reference sequence). CDR3 length equals 15 residues. In nucleotides, the CDR3 is TGTGCCAGTAGGAGTAAGGGGCGGTTTAACGGGGAGCTGTTTTTT. Its translation is CASRSKGRFNGELFF. Drawing the rest from reference TRBV19 and TRBJ2-2, the complete variable domain is DGGITQSPKYLFRKEGQNVTLSCEQNLNHDAMYWYRQDPGQGLRLIYYSQIVNDFQKGDIAEGYSVSREKKESFPLTVTSAQKNPTAFYLCASRSKGRFNGELFFGEGSRLTVL.

The chain uses TRBV7-3 and TRBJ2-7; 11 bases are a match to TRBD1. Losses at the gene ends were 5 bases for V and 9 bases for J; bases not matched to a gene: 12. Germline V gene data show CDR1 as SGHTA and CDR2 as FQGTGA. This CDR3 is 15 amino acids long. CDR3 coding DNA: TGTGCCAGCAGCCCCGGGACAGGGGGTACCTTCAGGCAGTACTTC. Amino acid sequence: CASSPGTGGTFRQYF.

The chain carries TRBV5-1 and TRBJ2-1; tentative D call: TRBD2 (7 bases). Germline CDR1 is SGHRS and CDR2 is YFSETQ. The CDR3 spans 15 residues. The germline V and J ends were trimmed by 1 base and 8 bases, with 16 bases remaining between them. CDR3: CASSLTGGPMDEQFF. Written as DNA, the CDR3 is TGCGCCAGCAGCTTGACGGGGGGCCCCATGGATGAGCAGTTCTTC.

The chain is built from TRBV28 and TRBJ1-6; D is ambiguous. The germline CDR1 and CDR2 sequences are MDHEN and SYDVKM. Trimming took off 3 bases at V and 5 bases at J, with 5 bases between the two ends. This CDR3 has 13 amino acids. CDR3: CASSLNHNSPLHF. The CDR3 coding sequence is TGTGCCAGCAGTTTGAATCATAATTCACCCCTCCACTTT.

CDR3 bases: TGTGCCAGCAGCTTTACAGGGGAGGACACTGAAGCTTTCTTT. The encoded protein is CASSFTGEDTEAFF. This sequence joins TRBV5-4 and TRBJ1-1, with 7 bases matching TRBD1. J gave up 3 bases and V 2 bases, and 4 bases lay outside the gene matches. CDR3 length: 14 amino acids. Germline V CDR1 and CDR2: SGHNT, YYREEE (reference sequence). Full variable domain (remainder filled in from reference TRBV5-4 and TRBJ1-1): ETGVTQSPTHLIKTRGQQVTLRCSSQSGHNTVSWYQQALGQGPQFIFQYYREEENGRGNFPPRFSGLQFPNYSSELNVNALELDDSALYLCASSFTGEDTEAFFGQGTRLTVV.